This T cell receptor beta chain was sequenced in a study of blood T cell repertoires in COVID-19. Study overall: Some COVID-19 samples were acute and others convalescent; all came from the United States, Italy and Spain.

Under the authors' procedure: Estimated nucleated cell counts came from reference gene primer amplification. TCRdb keeps only in-frame clones here, not all; method: immunoSEQ multiplex PCR. V, J and clone size are taken as reported in that table, and D and trimming were inferred from the DNA itself. The sample records 150,000 to 200,000 clones, around 90% being singletons. This CDR3 is built from 15 residues. CDR1 is LNHDA, CDR2 SQIVND, per germline (reference sequence). The V and J ends lost 5 bases and 4 bases respectively, with 14 bases between them. The chain couples TRBV19 to TRBJ2-2; tentative D call: TRBD2 (6 bases). The sequence came from a man younger than 35 with acute or convalescent COVID-19. Input material: peripheral blood. The CDR3 here is CASSVGTAVTGELFF. The CDR3 DNA sequence: TGTGCCAGTAGTGTCGGGACTGCCGTCACCGGGGAGCTGTTTTTT.